This T cell receptor (beta chain) was identified in a study of Graves' ophthalmopathy and Graves' hyperthyroidism. Overall study: Ahead of any treatment, peripheral blood was obtained at the initial diagnosis. Points from the study as a whole: Blood repertoires reportedly contained most expanded thyroid clonotypes above 0.001 frequency.

Germline V gene lookup returns CDR1 SGHNT and CDR2 YENEEA. Deletions cut 5 bases from V and 2 bases from J, with 9 bases between. The CDR3 is made up of 13 amino acids. Amplification of TCR beta CDR3 regions used RNA transcripts. First-round RT-PCR relied on HTBI primers, and a second-round multiplex PCR came next. TCRdb independently ran MiXCR on the multiplex PCR reads; one entry per CDR3 protein. The sample lists more than 300,000 distinct CDR3 sequences, 15% seen once, with approximately 7% in the top ten. Hyperthyroidism cases were recent diagnoses of under 2 months' duration in people aged 18 to 65. In this sample, this clonotype turned up many times. Its antigen is not known.

The TCR was taken from a woman aged 18-30 years with stable Graves' hyperthyroidism. The genes are TRBV11-3 and TRBJ2-5, with a possible D match to TRBD1 (5 bases). The sequenced material came from peripheral blood. In DNA form, the CDR3 reads TGTGCCAGCAGCAGAGCAGGGCAAGAGACCCAGTACTTC. As protein: CASSRAGQETQYF.